These 15 T cell receptor beta chains came from one sample sequenced in a study of neurological immune-mediated disorders. Each CDR3 protein is one row after TCRdb ran MiXCR on the 5' RACE reads. This sample has about 43,000 distinct CDR3 sequences; roughly 13% occur once, and the top ten carry roughly 1.3%. Specimen: PBMCs. All receptors come from a female donor in good health.

This clonotype was seen ten or more times. This chain links TRBV5-1 with TRBJ2-5, with 8 bases aligning to TRBD2. V shed 5 bases and J 5 bases; nucleotides not matched to a gene: 8. Germline V lookup: CDR1 SGHRS, CDR2 YFSETQ. The CDR3 runs 14 residues. CDR3 protein: CASSRAGAGETQYF. In DNA, the CDR3 is TGCGCCAGCAGTAGAGCGGGAGCGGGGGAGACCCAGTACTTC.

This clonotype came up many times. The rearrangement links TRBV7-9 to TRBJ2-7; no definite D call. This CDR3 contains 12 residues. Germline V gene lookup returns CDR1 SEHNR and CDR2 FQNEAQ (reference sequence). Between the trimmed V and J ends, which lost 4 bases and 1 base, there was a span of 5 bases. CDR3 protein: CASSYISYEQYF. In nucleotides, the CDR3 is TGTGCCAGCAGCTACATTTCCTACGAGCAGTACTTC.

This clonotype was observed at least ten times. V and J are TRBV12-3 or TRBV12-4 and TRBJ2-3, with D unclear. CDR3 length: 11 residues. The V end was cut by 3 bases, the J end by 14 bases, with 12 bases between. In DNA form, the CDR3 reads TGTGCCAGCAGTTTTCAGGCGCGCCCGTATTTT. It codes for CASSFQARPYF.

This clonotype was counted many times. The rearrangement uses TRBV5-1 and TRBJ1-1; a weak D match, TRBD1 (5 bases). The CDR3 contains 13 residues. The germline V gene has CDR1 SGHRS and CDR2 YFSETQ. The V gene lost 4 bases and the J gene lost 4 bases, with 11 bases spanning the gap. The chain's CDR3 is CASSNSGITEAFF. DNA of the CDR3: TGCGCCAGCAGCAATTCAGGGATCACTGAAGCTTTCTTT.

The sample holds many counts of this clonotype. The chain has TRBV20-1 and TRBJ2-2; 10 bases fit TRBD2. Germline CDR1 is DFQATT and CDR2 is SNEGSKA (reference sequence). This CDR3 comprises 15 residues. Trimming removed 5 bases from V and 3 bases from J; junction bases left unmatched: 6. CDR3: CSAELAGRDTGELFF. CDR3 DNA: TGCAGTGCTGAACTAGCGGGGAGGGACACCGGGGAGCTGTTTTTT.

This clonotype occurred many times. V usage is TRBV20-1 and J usage is TRBJ2-7; D may match TRBD1 or TRBD2 (5 bases each). Germline CDR1 and CDR2: DFQATT and SNEGSKA (reference sequence). This CDR3 spans 15 amino acids. V gave up 6 bases and J gave up 0 bases, with 18 bases separating them. The DNA of the CDR3 is TGCAGTGCGGAAATTGGGACGCATAGCTCCTACGAGCAGTACTTC. Translation gives CSAEIGTHSSYEQYF.

This chain uses TRBV6-5 with TRBJ1-5; 7 bases align to TRBD1. V trimming: 5 bases; J trimming: 1 base; junction bases outside the gene matches: 5. The length of the CDR3 is 15 residues. Germline V gene data show CDR1 as MNHEY and CDR2 as SVGAGI. The CDR3 bases are TGTGCCAGCAGTGGTGGACAGGCGAGCAATCAGCCCCAGCATTTT. Translated, it gives CASSGGQASNQPQHF.

This clonotype has at least ten counts. In DNA form, the CDR3 reads TGTGCCAGCAGTGAGGGATGGGCAGTTAACACCGGGGAGCTGTTTTTT. This translates into CASSEGWAVNTGELFF. The chain combines TRBV6-4 with TRBJ2-2; unclear D gene. V was cut by 3 bases and J by 2 bases, with 13 bases left in between. There are 16 residues in the CDR3. Germline V CDR1 and CDR2: MRHNA, SNTAGT.

This clonotype has at least ten counts. This rearrangement joins TRBV19 to TRBJ2-1; D is uncertain. The CDR3 has 14 amino acids. Germline V lookup: CDR1 LNHDA, CDR2 SQIVND (reference sequence). V was trimmed by 1 base and J by 11 bases, leaving 15 bases between them. Here the CDR3 reads CASSIVGSLGQQFF. The CDR3 DNA is TGTGCCAGTAGTATAGTAGGGTCCCTCGGTCAGCAGTTCTTC.

This clonotype was found many times. V usage is TRBV20-1 and J usage is TRBJ2-7; D unclear. The CDR3 extends over 11 amino acids. The V end was cut by 2 bases, the J end by 3 bases, with 5 bases between. Germline V gene data show CDR1 as DFQATT and CDR2 as SNEGSKA (reference sequence). The CDR3 reads CSARQNYEQYF. The CDR3 coding sequence is TGCAGTGCTAGACAGAACTACGAGCAGTACTTC.

This clonotype was seen many times. This chain uses TRBV11-3 with TRBJ2-5; the match to TRBD1 covers 8 bases. CDR1 and CDR2 from the germline V gene are SGHNT and YENEEA. This CDR3 comprises 18 residues. V lost 5 bases, J lost 3 bases, and 17 bases stayed unmatched. The DNA for the CDR3 is TGTGCCAGCAGCGTCGGGCGGCGGACAGGGAAATTCGAAGAGACCCAGTACTTC. As protein: CASSVGRRTGKFEETQYF.

At least ten counts were recorded for this clonotype. The chain is built from TRBV6-6 and TRBJ1-3; no reliable D call. The CDR3 spans 16 residues. From germline, CDR1 is MNHNY and CDR2 SVGAGI (reference sequence). V lost 1 base to trimming and J lost 0 bases, with 10 bases between them. The CDR3 region has the DNA TGTGCCAGCAGTTACTACCCGGTGGACTCTGGAAACACCATATATTTT. Translating gives CASSYYPVDSGNTIYF.

This clonotype was seen many times. The rearrangement joins TRBV29-1 to TRBJ2-7, with D perhaps assigned TRBD1 or TRBD2 (6 bases each). V was cut by 2 bases and J by 6 bases, with 20 bases left in between. The CDR3 consists of 15 residues. From germline, CDR1 is SQVTM and CDR2 ANQGSEA. CDR3 sequence (DNA): TGCAGCGTTGAATTCGATGGCAGGGGAGGTTTCGAGCAGTACTTC. The encoded protein is CSVEFDGRGGFEQYF.

This clonotype was detected ten times or more. This sequence may be a read error, since a much larger clone differs from it by one base. J is TRBJ2-2 and V is TRBV7-6; perhaps TRBD2 as D (5 bases). Germline CDR1 is SGHVS and CDR2 is FNYEAQ. With 5 bases removed from V and 6 bases from J, the gap between germline ends came to 10 bases. The CDR3 sequence is 13 residues long. This CDR3 reads CASSPMGAGELFF. The CDR3 nucleotides read TGTGCCAGCAGCCCCATGGGAGCCGGGGAGCTGTTTTTT.

This clonotype came up a few times. The rearrangement joins TRBV6-1 to TRBJ1-2; D is ambiguous. From germline, CDR1 is MNHNS and CDR2 SASEGT. The CDR3 loop spans 14 amino acids. Trimming removed 4 bases at V and 0 bases at J, with 9 bases between. CDR3 residues: CASSGTVANYGYTF. Written as DNA, the CDR3 is TGTGCCAGCAGTGGGACCGTTGCTAACTATGGCTACACCTTC.